These T cell receptor beta chains were read from a single sample in a study of spatial heterogeneity in lung cancer. TCRdb re-derived calls from the 5' RACE reads in MiXCR, one entry per CDR3 protein. Here the sample spans about 26,000 distinct CDR3 sequences, around 6% being singletons. The specimen comprised PBMCs, sampled at follow-up. The receptors originated from a male donor with early-stage non-small cell lung cancer. Each CDR3 is given with its conserved first and last residue. A D gene is named only where the DNA matches it firmly. Expanded clones get a size class; other rows say once, few or many, or leave the size out.

CDR3aa: CASRRQSTDTQYF
CDR3nt: TGTGCCAGCAGGCGACAGTCCACAGATACGCAGTATTTT
abundance: NA
j_gene: TRBJ2-3
len: 13
d_gene: NA
v_gene: TRBV6-5

CDR3aa: CSAPWAVASDTQYF
CDR3nt: TGCAGTGCCCCCTGGGCGGTTGCGTCAGATACGCAGTATTTT
abundance: many
j_gene: TRBJ2-3
len: 14
d_gene: NA
v_gene: TRBV20-1

CDR3aa: CASSLSANYGYTF
CDR3nt: TGTGCCAGCAGCTTATCAGCTAACTATGGCTACACCTTC
abundance: NA
j_gene: TRBJ1-2
len: 13
d_gene: NA
v_gene: TRBV7-9

CDR3aa: CASGLGTTNTGELFF
CDR3nt: TGTGCTAGTGGTCTCGGGACAACGAACACCGGGGAGCTGTTTTTT
abundance: many
j_gene: TRBJ2-2
len: 15
d_gene: NA
v_gene: TRBV12-5

CDR3aa: CATNGQRGEQFF
CDR3nt: TGTGCCACCAATGGTCAACGAGGCGAGCAGTTCTTC
abundance: many
j_gene: TRBJ2-1
len: 12
d_gene: NA
v_gene: TRBV24-1

CDR3aa: CASSQKARLAGAPSTDTQYF
CDR3nt: TGCGCCAGCAGCCAAAAAGCCCGACTAGCGGGGGCCCCAAGCACAGATACGCAGTATTTT
abundance: many
j_gene: TRBJ2-3
len: 20
d_gene: TRBD2
v_gene: TRBV4-1

CDR3aa: CASSPASRGSQPQHF
CDR3nt: TGTGCCAGCAGCCCGGCGAGCCGGGGGAGTCAGCCCCAGCATTTT
abundance: many
j_gene: TRBJ1-5
len: 15
d_gene: NA
v_gene: TRBV7-8

CDR3aa: CASSTNPPGELFF
CDR3nt: TGCGCCAGCAGCACTAATCCACCCGGGGAGCTGTTTTTT
abundance: few
j_gene: TRBJ2-2
len: 13
d_gene: NA
v_gene: TRBV5-1

CDR3aa: CATSDPDRNPNTGELFF
CDR3nt: TGTGCCACCAGTGACCCTGACCGAAACCCTAACACCGGGGAGCTGTTTTTT
abundance: many
j_gene: TRBJ2-2
len: 17
d_gene: NA
v_gene: TRBV24-1

CDR3aa: CASRRRETYNSPLHF
CDR3nt: TGCGCCAGCAGACGCAGGGAGACCTATAATTCACCCCTCCACTTT
abundance: NA
j_gene: TRBJ1-6
len: 15
d_gene: NA
v_gene: TRBV5-1

CDR3aa: CASSLGRVSYEQYF
CDR3nt: TGTGCCAGCAGTTTAGGGAGAGTGTCCTACGAGCAGTACTTC
abundance: many
j_gene: TRBJ2-7
len: 14
d_gene: NA
v_gene: TRBV27

CDR3aa: CSAPGFFRGTEAFF
CDR3nt: TGCAGTGCACCAGGGTTTTTTAGGGGCACTGAAGCTTTCTTT
abundance: many
j_gene: TRBJ1-1
len: 14
d_gene: NA
v_gene: TRBV20-1

CDR3aa: CATSSPGQGVYGYTF
CDR3nt: TGTGCCACCAGCAGCCCCGGACAGGGAGTCTATGGCTACACCTTC
abundance: NA
j_gene: TRBJ1-2
len: 15
d_gene: TRBD1
v_gene: TRBV15

CDR3aa: CASSQGLAATDTQYF
CDR3nt: TGTGCCAGCAGCCAAGGACTAGCGGCCACAGATACGCAGTATTTT
abundance: many
j_gene: TRBJ2-3
len: 15
d_gene: TRBD2
v_gene: TRBV4-2

CDR3aa: CASSVRGSGANVLTF
CDR3nt: TGCGCCAGCAGCGTCAGGGGTTCTGGGGCCAACGTCCTGACTTTC
abundance: few
j_gene: TRBJ2-6
len: 15
d_gene: NA
v_gene: TRBV5-1

CDR3aa: CSATPPTGGRQPQHF
CDR3nt: TGCAGTGCTACTCCCCCGACAGGGGGCAGGCAGCCCCAGCATTTT
abundance: many
j_gene: TRBJ1-5
len: 15
d_gene: TRBD1
v_gene: TRBV20-1

CDR3aa: CASSQQTGAQETQYF
CDR3nt: TGTGCCAGCAGCCAACAGACAGGGGCCCAAGAGACCCAGTACTTC
abundance: few
j_gene: TRBJ2-5
len: 15
d_gene: TRBD1
v_gene: TRBV3-1

CDR3aa: CASSLGDLAIQYF
CDR3nt: TGTGCCAGCAGCTTAGGGGACTTGGCCATTCAGTACTTC
abundance: many
j_gene: TRBJ2-4
len: 13
d_gene: NA
v_gene: TRBV5-6

CDR3aa: CASTRPPSGNADTQYF
CDR3nt: TGTGCCAGCACTCGGCCCCCTAGCGGGAATGCAGATACGCAGTATTTT
abundance: many
j_gene: TRBJ2-3
len: 16
d_gene: TRBD2
v_gene: TRBV7-2

CDR3aa: CASSPIGHQPQHF
CDR3nt: TGTGCCAGCAGCCCGATAGGCCATCAGCCCCAGCATTTT
abundance: NA
j_gene: TRBJ1-5
len: 13
d_gene: NA
v_gene: TRBV3-1

CDR3aa: CASSAQAGVTEAFF
CDR3nt: TGTGCCAGCAGCGCTCAGGCAGGGGTCACTGAAGCTTTCTTT
abundance: few
j_gene: TRBJ1-1
len: 14
d_gene: NA
v_gene: TRBV7-2

CDR3aa: CASRPLAGGPNYNEQFF
CDR3nt: TGTGCCAGCAGGCCCCTAGCGGGAGGGCCGAATTACAATGAGCAGTTCTTC
abundance: many
j_gene: TRBJ2-1
len: 17
d_gene: TRBD2
v_gene: TRBV6-2/TRBV6-3

CDR3aa: CASSRASGPRSYNEQFF
CDR3nt: TGTGCCAGCAGCCGGGCTAGCGGGCCTCGATCCTACAATGAGCAGTTCTTC
abundance: many
j_gene: TRBJ2-1
len: 17
d_gene: TRBD2
v_gene: TRBV3-1

CDR3aa: CASSAGVNQPQHF
CDR3nt: TGTGCCAGTAGCGCAGGGGTTAATCAGCCCCAGCATTTT
abundance: many
j_gene: TRBJ1-5
len: 13
d_gene: NA
v_gene: TRBV19

CDR3aa: CASSQGGLAIETQYF
CDR3nt: TGTGCCAGCAGCCAAGGGGGACTAGCGATAGAGACCCAGTACTTC
abundance: NA
j_gene: TRBJ2-5
len: 15
d_gene: TRBD2
v_gene: TRBV4-2

CDR3aa: CASAGQGVGNQPQHF
CDR3nt: TGTGCCAGTGCCGGACAAGGGGTAGGCAATCAGCCCCAGCATTTT
abundance: many
j_gene: TRBJ1-5
len: 15
d_gene: NA
v_gene: TRBV7-8

CDR3aa: CATSGDQPSGANVLTF
CDR3nt: TGTGCCACCAGCGGAGATCAACCCTCTGGGGCCAACGTCCTGACTTTC
abundance: NA
j_gene: TRBJ2-6
len: 16
d_gene: NA
v_gene: TRBV15

CDR3aa: CASSEASGSPDTQYF
CDR3nt: TGTGCCAGCAGTGAGGCTAGCGGGAGCCCAGATACGCAGTATTTT
abundance: many
j_gene: TRBJ2-3
len: 15
d_gene: TRBD2
v_gene: TRBV2

CDR3aa: CASSINRGGTDTQYF
CDR3nt: TGTGCCAGCAGCATTAACAGGGGGGGCACAGATACGCAGTATTTT
abundance: many
j_gene: TRBJ2-3
len: 15
d_gene: TRBD1
v_gene: TRBV7-2

CDR3aa: CASSPWTSGIKETQYF
CDR3nt: TGTGCCAGCAGCCCGTGGACTAGCGGAATAAAAGAGACCCAGTACTTC
abundance: many
j_gene: TRBJ2-5
len: 16
d_gene: TRBD2
v_gene: TRBV5-8

CDR3aa: CASSSTGHQPQHF
CDR3nt: TGTGCCAGCAGTTCGACAGGGCATCAGCCCCAGCATTTT
abundance: few
j_gene: TRBJ1-5
len: 13
d_gene: TRBD1
v_gene: TRBV6-2/TRBV6-3

CDR3aa: CASSWDRASGANVLTF
CDR3nt: TGTGCCAGCAGTTGGGACAGGGCCTCTGGGGCCAACGTCCTGACTTTC
abundance: many
j_gene: TRBJ2-6
len: 16
d_gene: TRBD1
v_gene: TRBV7-2

CDR3aa: CASSPRTGTNYNEQFF
CDR3nt: TGTGCCAGCAGCCCCCGGACAGGGACTAACTACAATGAGCAGTTCTTC
abundance: many
j_gene: TRBJ2-1
len: 16
d_gene: NA
v_gene: TRBV7-2

CDR3aa: CASSPTGWTQYF
CDR3nt: TGTGCCAGCAGCCCCACTGGTTGGACCCAGTACTTC
abundance: many
j_gene: TRBJ2-5
len: 12
d_gene: NA
v_gene: TRBV14

CDR3aa: CSVEGGADYGYTF
CDR3nt: TGCAGCGTTGAAGGAGGGGCCGACTATGGCTACACCTTC
abundance: many
j_gene: TRBJ1-2
len: 13
d_gene: NA
v_gene: TRBV29-1

CDR3aa: CASSQKGHGTEAFF
CDR3nt: TGTGCCAGCAGCCAAAAGGGCCACGGCACTGAAGCTTTCTTT
abundance: NA
j_gene: TRBJ1-1
len: 14
d_gene: NA
v_gene: TRBV16